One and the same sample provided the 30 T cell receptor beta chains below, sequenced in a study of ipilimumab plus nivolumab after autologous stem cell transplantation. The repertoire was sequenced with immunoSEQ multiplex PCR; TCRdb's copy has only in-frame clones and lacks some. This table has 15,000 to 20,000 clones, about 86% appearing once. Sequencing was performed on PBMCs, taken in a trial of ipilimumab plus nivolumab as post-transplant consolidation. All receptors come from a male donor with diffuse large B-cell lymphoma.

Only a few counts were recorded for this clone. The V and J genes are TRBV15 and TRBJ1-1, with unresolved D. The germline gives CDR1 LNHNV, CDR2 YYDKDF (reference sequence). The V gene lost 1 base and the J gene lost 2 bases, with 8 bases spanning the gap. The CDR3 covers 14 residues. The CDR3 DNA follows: TGTGCCACCAGCAGAGGAGCGGTAAACACTGAAGCTTTCTTT. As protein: CATSRGAVNTEAFF.

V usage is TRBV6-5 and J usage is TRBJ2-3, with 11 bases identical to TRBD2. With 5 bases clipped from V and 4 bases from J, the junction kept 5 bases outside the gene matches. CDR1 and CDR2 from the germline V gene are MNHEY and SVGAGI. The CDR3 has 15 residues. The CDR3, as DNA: TGTGCCAGCAGTATGCTAGCGGGGGGTTCAGATACGCAGTATTTT. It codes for CASSMLAGGSDTQYF.

CDR3 DNA sequence: TGCGCCAGCAGCTTGGGGCAGGGGCCAGATACGCAGTATTTT. Protein: CASSLGQGPDTQYF. J is TRBJ2-3 and V is TRBV5-1; possibly TRBD1 for D (6 bases). The CDR3 contains 14 residues. Trimming left V 0 bases short and J 4 bases short, with 9 bases between. CDR1 is SGHRS and CDR2 is YFSETQ in the germline V gene.

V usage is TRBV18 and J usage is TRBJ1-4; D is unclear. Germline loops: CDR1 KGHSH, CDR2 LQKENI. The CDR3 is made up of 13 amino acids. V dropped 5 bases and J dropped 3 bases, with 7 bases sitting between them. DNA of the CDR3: TGTGCCAGCTCAAACCGTGCTAATGAAAAACTGTTTTTT. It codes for CASSNRANEKLFF.

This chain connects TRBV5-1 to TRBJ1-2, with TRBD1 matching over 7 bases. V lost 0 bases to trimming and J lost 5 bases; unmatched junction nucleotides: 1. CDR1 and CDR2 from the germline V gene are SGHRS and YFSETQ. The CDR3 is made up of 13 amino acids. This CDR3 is CASSLDRGYGYTF. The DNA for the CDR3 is TGCGCCAGCAGCTTGGACAGGGGTTATGGCTACACCTTC.

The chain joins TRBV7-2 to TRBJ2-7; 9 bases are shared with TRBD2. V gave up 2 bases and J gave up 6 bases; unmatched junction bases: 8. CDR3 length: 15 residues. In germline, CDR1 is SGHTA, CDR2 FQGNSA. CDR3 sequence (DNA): TGTGCCAGCAGCTTACGTCCAGCGGGGGGCTCCGAGCAGTACTTC. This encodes CASSLRPAGGSEQYF.

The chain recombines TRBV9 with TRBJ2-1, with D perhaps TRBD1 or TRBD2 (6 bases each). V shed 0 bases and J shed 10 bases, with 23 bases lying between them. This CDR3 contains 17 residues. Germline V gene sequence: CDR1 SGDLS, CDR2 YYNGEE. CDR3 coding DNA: TGTGCCAGCAGCGTAGACCCAGAAGGGGGGCAGTTGGGAGAGCAGTTCTTC. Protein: CASSVDPEGGQLGEQFF.

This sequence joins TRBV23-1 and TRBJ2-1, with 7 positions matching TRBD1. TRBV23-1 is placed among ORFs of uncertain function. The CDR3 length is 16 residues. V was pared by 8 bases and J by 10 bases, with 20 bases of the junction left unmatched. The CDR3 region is CASLGSGQRGEGEQFF. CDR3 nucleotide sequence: TGCGCCAGCTTGGGGTCGGGACAGAGGGGAGAAGGGGAGCAGTTCTTC.

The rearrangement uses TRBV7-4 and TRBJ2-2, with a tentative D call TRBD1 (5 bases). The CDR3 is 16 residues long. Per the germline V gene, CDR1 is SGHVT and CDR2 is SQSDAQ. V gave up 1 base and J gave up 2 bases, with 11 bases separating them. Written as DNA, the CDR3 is TGTGCCAGCAGCTTAGTTTGGGGCAGCAACACCGGGGAGCTGTTTTTT. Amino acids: CASSLVWGSNTGELFF. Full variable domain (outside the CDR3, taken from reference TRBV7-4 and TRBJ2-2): GAGVSQSPRYKVAKRGRDVALRCDSISGHVTLYWYRQTLGQGSEVLTYSQSDAQRDKSGRPSGRFSAERPERSVSTLKIQRTEQGDSAVYLCASSLVWGSNTGELFFGEGSRLTVL.

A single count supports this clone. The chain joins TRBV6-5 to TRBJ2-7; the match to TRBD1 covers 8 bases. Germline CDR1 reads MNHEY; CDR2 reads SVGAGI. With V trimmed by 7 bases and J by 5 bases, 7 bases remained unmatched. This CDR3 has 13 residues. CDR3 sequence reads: CASTRTGNDEQYF. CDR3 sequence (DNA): TGTGCCAGCACGCGGACAGGGAATGACGAGCAGTACTTC.

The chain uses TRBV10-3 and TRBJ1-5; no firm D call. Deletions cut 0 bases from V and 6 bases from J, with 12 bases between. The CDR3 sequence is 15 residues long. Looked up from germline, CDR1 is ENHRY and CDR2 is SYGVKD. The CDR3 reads CAISESERVGQPQHF. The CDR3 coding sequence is TGTGCCATCAGTGAGTCGGAGAGGGTGGGTCAGCCCCAGCATTTT.

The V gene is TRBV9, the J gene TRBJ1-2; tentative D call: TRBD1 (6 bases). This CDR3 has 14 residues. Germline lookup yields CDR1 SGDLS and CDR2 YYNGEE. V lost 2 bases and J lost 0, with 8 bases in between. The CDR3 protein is CASSVGASNYGYTF. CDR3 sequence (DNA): TGTGCCAGCAGCGTGGGGGCGTCTAACTATGGCTACACCTTC. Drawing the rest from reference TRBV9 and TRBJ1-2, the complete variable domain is DSGVTQTPKHLITATGQRVTLRCSPRSGDLSVYWYQQSLDQGLQFLIQYYNGEERAKGNILERFSAQQFPDLHSELNLSSLELGDSALYFCASSVGASNYGYTFGSGTRLTVV.

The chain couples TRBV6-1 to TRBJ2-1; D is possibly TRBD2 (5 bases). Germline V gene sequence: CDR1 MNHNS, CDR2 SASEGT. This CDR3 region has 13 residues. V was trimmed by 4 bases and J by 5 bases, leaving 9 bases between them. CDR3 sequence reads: CASSGEWDNEQFF. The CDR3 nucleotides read TGTGCCAGCAGTGGGGAGTGGGACAATGAGCAGTTCTTC.

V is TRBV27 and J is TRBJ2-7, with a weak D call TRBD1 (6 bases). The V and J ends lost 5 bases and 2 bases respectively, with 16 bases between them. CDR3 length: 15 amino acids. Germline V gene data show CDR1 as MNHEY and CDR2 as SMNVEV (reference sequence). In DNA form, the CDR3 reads TGTGCCAGCAGTCTACAGGGAATAGGGGCCTACGAGCAGTACTTC. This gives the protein CASSLQGIGAYEQYF.

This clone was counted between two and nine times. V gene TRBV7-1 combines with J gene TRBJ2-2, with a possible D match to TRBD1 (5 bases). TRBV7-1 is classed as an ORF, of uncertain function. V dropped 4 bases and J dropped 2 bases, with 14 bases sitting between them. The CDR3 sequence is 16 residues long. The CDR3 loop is CASSLVWGSNTGELFF. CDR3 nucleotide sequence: TGTGCCAGCAGCTTAGTTTGGGGCAGCAACACCGGGGAGCTGTTTTTT.

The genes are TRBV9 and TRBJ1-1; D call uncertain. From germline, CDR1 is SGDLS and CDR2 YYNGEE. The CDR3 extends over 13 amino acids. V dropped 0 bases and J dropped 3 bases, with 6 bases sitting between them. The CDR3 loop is CASSVAWDTEAFF. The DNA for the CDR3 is TGTGCCAGCAGCGTAGCTTGGGACACTGAAGCTTTCTTT.

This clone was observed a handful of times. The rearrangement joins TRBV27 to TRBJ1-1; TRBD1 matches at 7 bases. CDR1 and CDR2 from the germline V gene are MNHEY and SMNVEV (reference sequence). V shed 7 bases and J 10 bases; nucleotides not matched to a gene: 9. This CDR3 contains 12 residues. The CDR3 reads CASNSYRGRAFF. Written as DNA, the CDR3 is TGTGCCAGCAATTCCTACAGGGGACGAGCTTTCTTT.

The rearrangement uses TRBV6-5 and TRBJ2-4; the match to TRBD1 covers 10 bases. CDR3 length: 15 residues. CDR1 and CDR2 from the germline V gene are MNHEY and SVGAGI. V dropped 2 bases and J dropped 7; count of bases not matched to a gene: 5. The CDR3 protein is CASSYTRDRGNIQYF. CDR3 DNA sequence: TGTGCCAGCAGTTACACCCGGGACAGGGGTAACATTCAGTACTTC.

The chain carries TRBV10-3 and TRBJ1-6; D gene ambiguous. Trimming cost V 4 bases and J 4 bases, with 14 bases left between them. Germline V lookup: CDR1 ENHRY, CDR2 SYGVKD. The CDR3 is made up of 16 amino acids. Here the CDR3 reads CAISVTSPTYNSPLHF. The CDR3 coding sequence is TGTGCCATCAGTGTCACCAGCCCGACGTATAATTCACCCCTCCACTTT.

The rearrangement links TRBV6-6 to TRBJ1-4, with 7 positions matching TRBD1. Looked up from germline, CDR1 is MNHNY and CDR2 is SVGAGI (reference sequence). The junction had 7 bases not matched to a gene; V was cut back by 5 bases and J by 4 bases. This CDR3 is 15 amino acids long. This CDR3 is CASSPHDRDNEKLFF. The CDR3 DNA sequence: TGTGCCAGCAGTCCCCATGACAGGGATAATGAAAAACTGTTTTTT.

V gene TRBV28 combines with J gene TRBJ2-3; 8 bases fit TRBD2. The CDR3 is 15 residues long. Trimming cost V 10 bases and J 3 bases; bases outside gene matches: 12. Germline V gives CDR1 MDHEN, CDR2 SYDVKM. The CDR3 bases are TGTGCCACCATCACCGGACTAGCCGAGACAGATACGCAGTATTTT. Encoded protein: CATITGLAETDTQYF.

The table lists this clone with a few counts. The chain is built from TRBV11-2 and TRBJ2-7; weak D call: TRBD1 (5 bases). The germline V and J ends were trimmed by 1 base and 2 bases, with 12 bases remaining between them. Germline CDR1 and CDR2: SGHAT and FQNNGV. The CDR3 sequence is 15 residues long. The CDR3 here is CASSLVGRETYEQYF. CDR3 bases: TGTGCCAGCAGCTTAGTGGGCAGGGAAACCTACGAGCAGTACTTC. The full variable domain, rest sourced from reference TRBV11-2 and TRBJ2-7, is EAGVAQSPRYKIIEKRQSVAFWCNPISGHATLYWYQQILGQGPKLLIQFQNNGVVDDSQLPKDRFSAERLKGVDSTLKIQPAKLEDSAVYLCASSLVGRETYEQYFGPGTRLTVT.

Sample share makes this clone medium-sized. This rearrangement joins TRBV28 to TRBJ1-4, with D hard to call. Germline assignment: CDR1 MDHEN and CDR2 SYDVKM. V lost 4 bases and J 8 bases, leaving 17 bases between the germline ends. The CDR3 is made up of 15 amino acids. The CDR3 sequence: CASSYPAEDGEKLFF. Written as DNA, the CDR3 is TGTGCCAGCAGTTACCCGGCGGAGGACGGCGAAAAACTGTTTTTT.

CDR3 sequence (DNA): TGTGCCAGCAGTTACTCTCCAGGGTCAATCGCCGGGGAGCTGTTTTTT. Its translation: CASSYSPGSIAGELFF. The rearrangement joins TRBV6-5 to TRBJ2-2; TRBD1 might be the D (5 bases). Between the trimmed V and J ends, which lost 0 bases and 6 bases, there was a span of 14 bases. In germline, CDR1 is MNHEY, CDR2 SVGAGI. The CDR3 runs 16 residues.

In DNA, the CDR3 is TGTGCCAGCAGCCCAGACCGGAGCACCGGGGAGCTGTTTTTT. Amino acids: CASSPDRSTGELFF. The chain recombines TRBV7-7 with TRBJ2-2; D ambiguous. Looked up from germline, CDR1 is SSHAT and CDR2 is FNYEAQ (reference sequence). V lost 5 bases, J lost 4 bases, and 11 bases lay in between. CDR3 length equals 14 residues.

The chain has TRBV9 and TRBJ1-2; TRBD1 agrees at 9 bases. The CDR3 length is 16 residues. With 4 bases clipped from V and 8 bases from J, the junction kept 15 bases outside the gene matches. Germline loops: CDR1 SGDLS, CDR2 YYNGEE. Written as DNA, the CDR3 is TGTGCCAGCAGCCTCAACCCATCCACAGGGGGCGCCGGCTACACCTTC. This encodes CASSLNPSTGGAGYTF.

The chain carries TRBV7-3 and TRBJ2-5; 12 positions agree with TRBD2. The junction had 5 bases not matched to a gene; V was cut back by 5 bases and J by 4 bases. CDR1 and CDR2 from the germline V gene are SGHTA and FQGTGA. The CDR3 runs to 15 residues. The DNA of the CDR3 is TGTGCCAGCAGCGCTAGCGGGGGGGCTCTAGAGACCCAGTACTTC. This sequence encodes CASSASGGALETQYF.

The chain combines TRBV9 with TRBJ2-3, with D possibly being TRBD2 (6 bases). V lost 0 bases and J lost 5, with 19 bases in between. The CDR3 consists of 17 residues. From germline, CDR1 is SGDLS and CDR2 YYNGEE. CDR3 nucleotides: TGTGCCAGCAGCGTAGACGCGTCAGCGGGCGGTAGAGATACGCAGTATTTT. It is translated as CASSVDASAGGRDTQYF.

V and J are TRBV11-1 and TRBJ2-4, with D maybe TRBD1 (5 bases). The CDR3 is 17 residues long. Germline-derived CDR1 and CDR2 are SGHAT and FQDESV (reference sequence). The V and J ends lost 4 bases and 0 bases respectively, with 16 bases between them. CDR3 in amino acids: CASSSLRGVLAKNIQYF. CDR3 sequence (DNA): TGTGCCAGCAGCTCACTTAGGGGTGTACTAGCCAAAAACATTCAGTACTTC.

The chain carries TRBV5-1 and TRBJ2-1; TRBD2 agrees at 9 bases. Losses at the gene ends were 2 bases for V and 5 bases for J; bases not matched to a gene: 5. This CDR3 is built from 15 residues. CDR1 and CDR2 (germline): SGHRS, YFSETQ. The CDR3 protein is CASSFLAGLNNEQFF. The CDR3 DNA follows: TGCGCCAGCAGCTTCCTAGCGGGGCTAAACAATGAGCAGTTCTTC.